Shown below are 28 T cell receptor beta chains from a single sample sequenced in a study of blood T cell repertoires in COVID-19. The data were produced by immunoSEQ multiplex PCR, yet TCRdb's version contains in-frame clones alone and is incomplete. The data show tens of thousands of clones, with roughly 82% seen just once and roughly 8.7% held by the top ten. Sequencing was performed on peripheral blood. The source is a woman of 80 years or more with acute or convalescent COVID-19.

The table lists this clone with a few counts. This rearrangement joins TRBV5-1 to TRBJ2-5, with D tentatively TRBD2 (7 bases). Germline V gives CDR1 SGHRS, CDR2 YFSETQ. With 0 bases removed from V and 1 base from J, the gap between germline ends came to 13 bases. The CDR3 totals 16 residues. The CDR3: CASSLAPGEGQETQYF. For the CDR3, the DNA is TGCGCCAGCAGCTTGGCCCCAGGGGAGGGCCAAGAGACCCAGTACTTC.

The CDR3 region has the DNA TGTGCCAGCGCCCCAAGAGGGCGGACCCTGAACTATGGCTACACCTTC. It yields the protein CASAPRGRTLNYGYTF. The gene calls are TRBV7-2 and TRBJ1-2; D ambiguous. Germline CDR1 and CDR2: SGHTA and FQGNSA. Deletions cut 8 bases from V and 2 bases from J, with 21 bases between. The CDR3 extends over 16 amino acids.

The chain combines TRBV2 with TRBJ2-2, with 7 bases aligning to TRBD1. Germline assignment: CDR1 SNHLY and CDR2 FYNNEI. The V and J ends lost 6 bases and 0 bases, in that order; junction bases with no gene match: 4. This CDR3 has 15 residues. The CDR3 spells CASSQQGSNTGELFF. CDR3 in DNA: TGTGCCAGCAGCCAACAGGGGTCGAACACCGGGGAGCTGTTTTTT.

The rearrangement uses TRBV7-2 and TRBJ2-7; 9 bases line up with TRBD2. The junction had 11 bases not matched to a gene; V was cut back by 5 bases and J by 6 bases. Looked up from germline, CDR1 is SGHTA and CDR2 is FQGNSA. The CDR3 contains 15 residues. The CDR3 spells CASSHPSRGGREQYF. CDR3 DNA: TGTGCCAGCAGCCACCCCTCGCGGGGGGGCCGCGAGCAGTACTTC. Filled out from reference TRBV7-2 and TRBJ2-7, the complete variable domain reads GAGVSQSPSNKVTEKGKDVELRCDPISGHTALYWYRQSLGQGLEFLIYFQGNSAPDKSGLPSDRFSAERTGGSVSTLTIQRTQQEDSAVYLCASSHPSRGGREQYFGPGTRLTVT.

The CDR3 sequence is CASSQGPEAFF. CDR3 in DNA: TGTGCCAGCAGCCAAGGGCCTGAAGCTTTCTTT. The chain couples TRBV3-1 (or the pseudogene TRBV3-2) to TRBJ1-1; D is uncertain. Germline V gene lookup returns CDR1 LGHDT and CDR2 YNNKEL (reference sequence). V lost 1 base to trimming and J lost 6 bases, with 3 bases between them. This CDR3 is built from 11 residues.

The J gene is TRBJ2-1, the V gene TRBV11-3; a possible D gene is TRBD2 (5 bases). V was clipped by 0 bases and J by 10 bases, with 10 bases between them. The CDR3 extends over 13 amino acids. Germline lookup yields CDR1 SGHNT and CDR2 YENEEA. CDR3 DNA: TGTGCCAGCAGCTTAGACGGGCAGCGGGAGCAGTTCTTC. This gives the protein CASSLDGQREQFF.

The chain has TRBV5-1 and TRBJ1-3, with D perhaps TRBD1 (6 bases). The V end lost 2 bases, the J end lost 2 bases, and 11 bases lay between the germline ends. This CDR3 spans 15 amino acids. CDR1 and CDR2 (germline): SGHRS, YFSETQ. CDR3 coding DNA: TGCGCCAGCAGCTTTATAGGGGGGGCTGGAAACACCATATATTTT. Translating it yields CASSFIGGAGNTIYF.

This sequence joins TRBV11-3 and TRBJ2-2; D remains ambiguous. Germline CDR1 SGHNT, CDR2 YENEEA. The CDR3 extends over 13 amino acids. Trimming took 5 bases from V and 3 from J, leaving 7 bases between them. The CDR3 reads CASSPPDTGELFF. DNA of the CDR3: TGTGCCAGCAGCCCCCCCGACACCGGGGAGCTGTTTTTT.

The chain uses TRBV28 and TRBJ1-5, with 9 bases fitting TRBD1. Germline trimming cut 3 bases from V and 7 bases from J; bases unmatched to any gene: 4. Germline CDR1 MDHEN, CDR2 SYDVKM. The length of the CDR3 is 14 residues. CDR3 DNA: TGTGCCAGCAGTTTTGGGACAGGGAACCAGCCCCAGCATTTT. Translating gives CASSFGTGNQPQHF.

The CDR3 protein is CASSLGAMNEQFF. Here the CDR3 DNA reads TGTGCCAGCAGCTTGGGGGCGATGAATGAGCAGTTCTTC. The chain joins TRBV5-6 to TRBJ2-1; no clear D. Germline CDR1 reads SGHDT; CDR2 reads YYEEEE. This CDR3 comprises 13 residues. V shed 0 bases and J shed 7 bases, with 8 bases lying between them.

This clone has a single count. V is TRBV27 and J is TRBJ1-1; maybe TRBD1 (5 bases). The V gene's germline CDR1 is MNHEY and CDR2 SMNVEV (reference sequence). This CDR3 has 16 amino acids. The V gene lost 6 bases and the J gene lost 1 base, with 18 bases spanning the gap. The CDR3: CASRGTARGRNTEAFF. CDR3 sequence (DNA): TGTGCCAGCAGAGGGACCGCCCGGGGGAGGAACACTGAAGCTTTCTTT.

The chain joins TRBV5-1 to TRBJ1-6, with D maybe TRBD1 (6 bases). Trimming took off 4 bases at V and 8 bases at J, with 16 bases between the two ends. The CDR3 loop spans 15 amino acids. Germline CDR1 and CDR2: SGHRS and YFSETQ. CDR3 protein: CASSPRPAGDSPLHF. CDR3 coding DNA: TGCGCCAGCAGCCCTAGGCCGGCAGGGGATTCACCCCTCCACTTT.

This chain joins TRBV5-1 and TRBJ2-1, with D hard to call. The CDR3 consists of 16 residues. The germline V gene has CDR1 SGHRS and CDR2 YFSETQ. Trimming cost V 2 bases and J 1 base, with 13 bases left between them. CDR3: CASSFQASPSYNEQFF. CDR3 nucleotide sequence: TGCGCCAGCAGCTTCCAGGCCTCCCCTTCCTACAATGAGCAGTTCTTC.

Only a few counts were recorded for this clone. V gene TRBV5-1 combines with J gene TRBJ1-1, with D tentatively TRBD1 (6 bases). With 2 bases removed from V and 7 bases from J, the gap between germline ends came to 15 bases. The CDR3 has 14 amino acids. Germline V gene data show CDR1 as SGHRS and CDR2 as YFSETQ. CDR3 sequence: CASSLSRTDLEAFF. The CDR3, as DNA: TGCGCCAGCAGCTTATCTCGGACAGACCTTGAAGCTTTCTTT. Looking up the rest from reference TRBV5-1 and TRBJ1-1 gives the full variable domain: KAGVTQTPRYLIKTRGQQVTLSCSPISGHRSVSWYQQTPGQGLQFLFEYFSETQRNKGNFPGRFSGRQFSNSRSEMNVSTLELGDSALYLCASSLSRTDLEAFFGQGTRLTVV.

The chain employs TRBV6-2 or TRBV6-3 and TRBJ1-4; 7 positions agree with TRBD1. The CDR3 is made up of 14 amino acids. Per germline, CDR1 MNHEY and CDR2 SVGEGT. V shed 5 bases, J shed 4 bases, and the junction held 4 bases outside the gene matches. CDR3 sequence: CASSGQVFNEKLFF. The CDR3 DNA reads TGTGCCAGCAGTGGACAGGTGTTTAATGAAAAACTGTTTTTT.

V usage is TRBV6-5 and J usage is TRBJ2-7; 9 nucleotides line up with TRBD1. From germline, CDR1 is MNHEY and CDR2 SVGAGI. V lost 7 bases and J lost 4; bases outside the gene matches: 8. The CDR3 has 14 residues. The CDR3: CASIKDRGHYEQYF. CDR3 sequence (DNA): TGTGCCAGCATTAAGGACAGGGGACATTACGAGCAGTACTTC.

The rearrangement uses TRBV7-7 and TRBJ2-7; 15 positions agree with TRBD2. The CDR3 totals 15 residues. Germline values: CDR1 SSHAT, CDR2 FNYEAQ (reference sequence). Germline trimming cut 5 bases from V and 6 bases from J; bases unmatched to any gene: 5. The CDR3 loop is CASSPGLAGGSEQYF. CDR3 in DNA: TGTGCCAGCAGCCCGGGACTAGCGGGAGGATCCGAGCAGTACTTC. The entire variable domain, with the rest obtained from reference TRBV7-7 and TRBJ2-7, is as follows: GAGVSQSPRYKVTKRGQDVTLRCDPISSHATLYWYQQALGQGPEFLTYFNYEAQPDKSGLPSDRFSAERPEGSISTLTIQRTEQRDSAMYRCASSPGLAGGSEQYFGPGTRLTVT.

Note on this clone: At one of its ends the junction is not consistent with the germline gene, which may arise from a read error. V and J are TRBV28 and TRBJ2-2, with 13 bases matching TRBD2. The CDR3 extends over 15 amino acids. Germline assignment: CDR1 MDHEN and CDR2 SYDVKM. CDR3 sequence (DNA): TGTGCCACACTACTAGCGGGAGGGAACACCGGGAAGCTGTTTTTT. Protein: CATLLAGGNTGKLFF.

The chain's CDR3 is CASSFRNTEAFF. The CDR3 DNA reads as TGTGCCAGCAGTTTCCGGAACACTGAAGCTTTCTTT. This rearrangement joins TRBV28 to TRBJ1-1; D unresolved. This CDR3 region has 12 residues. V lost 3 bases, J lost 1 base, and 3 bases lay in between. Looked up from germline, CDR1 is MDHEN and CDR2 is SYDVKM.

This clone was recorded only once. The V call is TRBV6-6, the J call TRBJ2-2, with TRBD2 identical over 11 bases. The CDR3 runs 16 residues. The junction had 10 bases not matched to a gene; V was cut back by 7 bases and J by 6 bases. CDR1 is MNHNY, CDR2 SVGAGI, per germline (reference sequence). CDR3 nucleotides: TGTGCCAGCAAGGGACTAGCGGCCCTCCGGGCCGGGGAGCTGTTTTTT. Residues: CASKGLAALRAGELFF.

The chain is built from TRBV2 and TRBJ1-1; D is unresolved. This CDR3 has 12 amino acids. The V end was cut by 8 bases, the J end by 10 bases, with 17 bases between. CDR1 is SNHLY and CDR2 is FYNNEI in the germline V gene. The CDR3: CASGYTPGLAFF. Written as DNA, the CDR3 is TGTGCCAGCGGTTATACCCCTGGGCTAGCTTTCTTT.

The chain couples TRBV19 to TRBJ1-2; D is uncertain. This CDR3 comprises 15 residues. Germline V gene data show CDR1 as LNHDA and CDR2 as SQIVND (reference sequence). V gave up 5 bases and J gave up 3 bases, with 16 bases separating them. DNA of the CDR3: TGTGCCAGTAGTTTAAACCCCCCACTGGACTATGGCTACACCTTC. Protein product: CASSLNPPLDYGYTF.

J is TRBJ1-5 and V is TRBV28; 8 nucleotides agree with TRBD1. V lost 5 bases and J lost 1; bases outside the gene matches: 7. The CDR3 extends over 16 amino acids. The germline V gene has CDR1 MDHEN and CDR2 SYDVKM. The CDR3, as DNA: TGTGCCAGCAGTACTTGGGGGACAGGCAGCAATCAGCCCCAGCATTTT. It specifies CASSTWGTGSNQPQHF.

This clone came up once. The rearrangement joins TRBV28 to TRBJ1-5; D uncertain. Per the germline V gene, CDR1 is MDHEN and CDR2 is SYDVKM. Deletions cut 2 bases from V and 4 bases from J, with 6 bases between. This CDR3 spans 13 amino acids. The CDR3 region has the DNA TGTGCCAGCAGTTTAGTTACAAATCAGCCCCAGCATTTT. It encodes CASSLVTNQPQHF.

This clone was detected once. CDR3 loop: CASSYYQGDGYTF. The CDR3 bases are TGTGCCAGCAGTTACTATCAGGGTGATGGCTACACCTTC. The chain has TRBV6-6 and TRBJ1-2, with D perhaps matching TRBD1 (5 bases). Trimming pared 1 base from V and 6 bases from J, leaving 9 bases between. The CDR3 spans 13 residues. The germline gives CDR1 MNHNY, CDR2 SVGAGI (reference sequence).

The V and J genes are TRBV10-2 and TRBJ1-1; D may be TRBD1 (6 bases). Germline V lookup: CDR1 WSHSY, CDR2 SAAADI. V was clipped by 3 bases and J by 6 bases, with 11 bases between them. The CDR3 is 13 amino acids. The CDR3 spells CASSDGGPPEAFF. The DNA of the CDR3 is TGCGCCAGCAGTGATGGGGGCCCCCCTGAAGCTTTCTTT.

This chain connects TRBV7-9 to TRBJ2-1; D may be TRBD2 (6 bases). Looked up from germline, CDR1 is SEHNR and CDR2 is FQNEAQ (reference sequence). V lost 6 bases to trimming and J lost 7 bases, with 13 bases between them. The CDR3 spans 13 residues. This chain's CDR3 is CASREGLRNEQFF. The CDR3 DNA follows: TGTGCCAGCAGGGAGGGCCTAAGGAATGAGCAGTTCTTC.

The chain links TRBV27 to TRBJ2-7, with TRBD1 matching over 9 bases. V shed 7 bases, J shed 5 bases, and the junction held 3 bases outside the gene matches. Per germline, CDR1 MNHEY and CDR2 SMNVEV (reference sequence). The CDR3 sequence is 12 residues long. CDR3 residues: CASKRDRDEQYF. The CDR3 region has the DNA TGTGCCAGCAAGAGGGACAGGGACGAGCAGTACTTC.